Each of the 4 T cell receptor beta chains below was sequenced from the same sample in a study of PD-L1 blockade in urothelial cancer (dated by TCRdb to about 2017). Library preparation was by the immunoSEQ multiplex PCR assay. In its TCRdb copy, this immuneACCESS table keeps in-frame sequences only and misses some clones. Where compared with another copy, unresolved V genes explain less than half of these, and the others have no known cause. This sample is represented by about 100,000 clones; about 90% of them were singletons. The top ten clonotypes cover roughly 0.93% of the sample. Sequencing was performed on PBMCs, taken around atezolizumab (anti-PD-L1) treatment. Receptors originate from an elderly woman with urothelial cancer.

The genes are TRBV6-1 and TRBJ2-3; a weak D match, TRBD1 (5 bases). Between the trimmed V and J ends, which lost 2 bases and 0 bases, there was a span of 9 bases. This CDR3 contains 15 residues. The germline V gene has CDR1 MNHNS and CDR2 SASEGT. Here the CDR3 reads CASSETGASTDTQYF. The DNA of the CDR3 is TGTGCCAGCAGTGAAACTGGGGCTAGCACAGATACGCAGTATTTT.

V is TRBV28 and J is TRBJ1-2; unclear D gene. V lost 6 bases and J 8 bases, leaving 13 bases between the germline ends. The CDR3 runs 12 residues. CDR1 and CDR2 from the germline V gene are MDHEN and SYDVKM. CDR3 sequence reads: CASRVSPGGYTF. DNA of the CDR3: TGTGCCAGCAGGGTCTCCCCGGGGGGCTACACCTTC.

J is TRBJ2-1 and V is TRBV10-3; D may be TRBD2 (5 bases). V was shortened by 3 bases and J by 0 bases, with 6 bases between the two germline ends. This CDR3 spans 14 amino acids. CDR1 and CDR2 from the germline V gene are ENHRY and SYGVKD. CDR3: CAISEEGSYNEQFF. In nucleotides, the CDR3 is TGTGCCATCAGTGAAGAGGGCTCCTACAATGAGCAGTTCTTC.

The rearrangement joins TRBV7-3 to TRBJ2-2; no clear D gene. Germline CDR1 SGHTA, CDR2 FQGTGA. The CDR3 length is 14 residues. The V gene lost 0 bases and the J gene lost 3 bases, with 5 bases spanning the gap. This CDR3 is CASSLTADTGELFF. Here the CDR3 DNA reads TGTGCCAGCAGCTTAACGGCCGACACCGGGGAGCTGTTTTTT.